The entry below gives a single TCR beta chain sequence along with its context. The antigen is not known. This record comes from a study of CXCR3-negative and CXCR3-positive naive CD8 T cells. The authors made the TRB cDNA libraries by 5' RACE using UMI labels. No DNA is given; TCRdb re-called the 5' RACE reads and lists each CDR3 protein once. The sample includes approximately 88,000 distinct CDR3 sequences. This CDR3 is 13 amino acids long. In germline, CDR1 is MRHNA, CDR2 SNTAGT. General observations from the study: The study found comparably high diversity in both naive subsets and much lower diversity in memory CD8+ cells. The study found more hydrophobic TRB CDR3s in CXCR3-positive naive cells than in CXCR3-negative naive cells.

The source material was naive CXCR3- CD8+ T cells from blood. This sample's subset: CD45RO-CCR7+CD27+CD95- naive CD8+ T cells lacking CXCR3 (TNR3-). The source is a human donor in good health. Some clones in this sample may be carry-over from other donors' samples. The V gene is TRBV6-4, the J gene TRBJ2-4; TCRdb gives TRBD1 as the D gene, but with no DNA this cannot be confirmed. The CDR3 spells CASSEDREAIQYF.